This TCR beta chain derives from a study of cytomegalovirus exposure and HLA in healthy donors. About the study: The 120 or so validation repertoires, a later analysis reported, used the same platform as the approximately 630 first-cohort repertoires.

Germline V lookup: CDR1 SGHRS, CDR2 YFSETQ. CDR3 length equals 16 residues. The V gene end was trimmed by 0 bases and the J gene end by 0 bases; junction bases not matched to a gene: 3. The assay was immunoSEQ multiplex PCR, and TCRdb's table has in-frame clones only and misses some. This sample has 120,000 or so clones, with about 87% found just once. The gene calls are TRBV5-1 and TRBJ2-7, with 10 bases lining up with TRBD1. The material sequenced was PBMCs. The sequence was collected from a woman younger than 30 in good health and CMV-seronegative. The CDR3 nucleotides are TGCGCCAGCAGCTTGGGAGGGACAGGGGCCTCCTACGAGCAGTACTTC. Protein sequence: CASSLGGTGASYEQYF. Combining the CDR3 with reference TRBV5-1 and TRBJ2-7 gives the whole variable domain KAGVTQTPRYLIKTRGQQVTLSCSPISGHRSVSWYQQTPGQGLQFLFEYFSETQRNKGNFPGRFSGRQFSNSRSEMNVSTLELGDSALYLCASSLGGTGASYEQYFGPGTRLTVT.